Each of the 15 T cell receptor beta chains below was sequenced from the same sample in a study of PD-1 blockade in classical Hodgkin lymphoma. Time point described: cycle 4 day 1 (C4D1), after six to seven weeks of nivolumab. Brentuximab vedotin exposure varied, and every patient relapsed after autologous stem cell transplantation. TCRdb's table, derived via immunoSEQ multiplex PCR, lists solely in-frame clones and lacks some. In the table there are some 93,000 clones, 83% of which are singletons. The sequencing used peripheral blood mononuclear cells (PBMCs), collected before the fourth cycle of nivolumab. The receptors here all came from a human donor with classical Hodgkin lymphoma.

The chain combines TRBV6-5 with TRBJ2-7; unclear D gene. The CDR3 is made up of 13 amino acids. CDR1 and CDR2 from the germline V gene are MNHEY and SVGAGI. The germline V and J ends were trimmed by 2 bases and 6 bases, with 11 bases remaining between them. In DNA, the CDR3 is TGTGCCAGCAGTTACCAACAATACGGCGAGCAGTACTTC. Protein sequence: CASSYQQYGEQYF.

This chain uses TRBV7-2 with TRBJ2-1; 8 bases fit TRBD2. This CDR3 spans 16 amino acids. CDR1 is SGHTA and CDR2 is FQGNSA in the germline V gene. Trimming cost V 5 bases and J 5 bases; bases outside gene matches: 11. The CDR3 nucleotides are TGTGCCAGCAGCGCCCGGGAGGGGCGGGAGCACAATGAGCAGTTCTTC. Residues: CASSAREGREHNEQFF.

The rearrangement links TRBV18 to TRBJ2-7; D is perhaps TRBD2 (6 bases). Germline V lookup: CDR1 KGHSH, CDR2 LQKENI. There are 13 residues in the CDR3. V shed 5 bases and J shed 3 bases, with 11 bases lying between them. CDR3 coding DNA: TGTGCCAGCTCAAAAACAGCGGGCTACGAGCAGTACTTC. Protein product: CASSKTAGYEQYF. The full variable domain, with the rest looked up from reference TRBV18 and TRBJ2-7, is NAGVMQNPRHLVRRRGQEARLRCSPMKGHSHVYWYRQLPEEGLKFMVYLQKENIIDESGMPKERFSAEFPKEGPSILRIQQVVRGDSAAYFCASSKTAGYEQYFGPGTRLTVT.

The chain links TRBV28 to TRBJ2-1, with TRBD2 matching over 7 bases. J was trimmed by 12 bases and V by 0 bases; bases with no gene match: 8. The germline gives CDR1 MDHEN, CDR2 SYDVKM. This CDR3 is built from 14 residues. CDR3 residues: CASSLWGSGAAQFF. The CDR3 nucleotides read TGTGCCAGCAGTTTATGGGGGAGCGGGGCAGCGCAGTTCTTC.

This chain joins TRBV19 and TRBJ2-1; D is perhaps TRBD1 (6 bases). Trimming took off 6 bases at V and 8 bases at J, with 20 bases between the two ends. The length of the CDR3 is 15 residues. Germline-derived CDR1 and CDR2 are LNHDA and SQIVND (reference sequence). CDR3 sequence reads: CASRINRDERDEQFF. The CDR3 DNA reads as TGTGCCAGTAGGATAAACAGGGACGAGAGGGATGAGCAGTTCTTC.

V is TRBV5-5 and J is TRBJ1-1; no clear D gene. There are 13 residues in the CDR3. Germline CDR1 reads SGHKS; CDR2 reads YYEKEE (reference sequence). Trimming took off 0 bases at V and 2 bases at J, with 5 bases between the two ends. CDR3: CASSLAGNTEAFF. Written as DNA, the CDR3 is TGTGCCAGCAGCTTGGCAGGCAACACTGAAGCTTTCTTT.

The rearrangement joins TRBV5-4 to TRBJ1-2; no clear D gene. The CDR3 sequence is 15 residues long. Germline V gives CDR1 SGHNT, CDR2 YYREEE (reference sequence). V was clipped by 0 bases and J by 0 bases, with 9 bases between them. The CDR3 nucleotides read TGTGCCAGCAGCTTGGGGCAGAAACCTAACTATGGCTACACCTTC. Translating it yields CASSLGQKPNYGYTF.

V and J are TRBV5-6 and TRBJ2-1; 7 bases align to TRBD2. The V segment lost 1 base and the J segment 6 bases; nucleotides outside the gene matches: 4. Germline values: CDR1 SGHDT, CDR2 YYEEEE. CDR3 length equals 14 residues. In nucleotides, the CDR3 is TGTGCCAGCAGCTTGAGGAGGACTAGCAATGAGCAGTTCTTC. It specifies CASSLRRTSNEQFF.

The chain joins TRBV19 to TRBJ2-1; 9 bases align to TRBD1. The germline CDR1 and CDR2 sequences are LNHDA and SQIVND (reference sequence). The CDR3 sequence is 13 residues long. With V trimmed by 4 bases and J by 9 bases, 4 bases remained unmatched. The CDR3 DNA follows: TGTGCCAGTAGTACGACAGGGGGGCGTGAGCAGTTCTTC. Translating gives CASSTTGGREQFF.

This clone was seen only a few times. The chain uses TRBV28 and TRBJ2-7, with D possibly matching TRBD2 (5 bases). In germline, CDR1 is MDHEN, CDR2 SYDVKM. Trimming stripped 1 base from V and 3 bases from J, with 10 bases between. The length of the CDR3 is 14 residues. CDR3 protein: CASSLSVGVYEQYF. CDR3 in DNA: TGTGCCAGCAGTTTATCGGTCGGGGTCTACGAGCAGTACTTC.

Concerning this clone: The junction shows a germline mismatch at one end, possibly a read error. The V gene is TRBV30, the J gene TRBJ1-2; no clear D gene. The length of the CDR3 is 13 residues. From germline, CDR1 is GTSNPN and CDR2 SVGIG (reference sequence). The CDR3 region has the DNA TGTGCCTGGGGTGTATCGGACCGGGTGGGCTACACCTTC. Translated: CAWGVSDRVGYTF.

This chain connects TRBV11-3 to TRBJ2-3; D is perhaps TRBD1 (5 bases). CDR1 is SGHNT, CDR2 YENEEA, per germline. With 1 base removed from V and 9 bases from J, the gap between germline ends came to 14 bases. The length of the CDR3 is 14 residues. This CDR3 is CASSLGVTQATQYF. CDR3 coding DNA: TGTGCCAGCAGCTTAGGGGTGACACAGGCCACGCAGTATTTT. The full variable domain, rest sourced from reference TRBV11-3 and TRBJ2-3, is EAGVVQSPRYKIIEKKQPVAFWCNPISGHNTLYWYLQNLGQGPELLIRYENEEAVDDSQLPKDRFSAERLKGVDSTLKIQPAELGDSAVYLCASSLGVTQATQYFGPGTRLTVL.

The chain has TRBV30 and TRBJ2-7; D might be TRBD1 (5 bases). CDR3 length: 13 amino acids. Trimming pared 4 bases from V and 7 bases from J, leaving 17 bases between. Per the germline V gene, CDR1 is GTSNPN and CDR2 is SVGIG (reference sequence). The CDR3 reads CAWNGQGRREQYF. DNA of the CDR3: TGTGCCTGGAATGGTCAGGGCCGTAGGGAGCAGTACTTC.

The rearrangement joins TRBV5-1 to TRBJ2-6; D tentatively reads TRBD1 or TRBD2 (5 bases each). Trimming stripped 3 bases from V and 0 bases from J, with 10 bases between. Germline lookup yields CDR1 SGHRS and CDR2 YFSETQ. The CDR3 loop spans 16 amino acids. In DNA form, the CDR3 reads TGCGCCAGCAGCTGGGACGGCAGCTCTGGGGCCAACGTCCTGACTTTC. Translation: CASSWDGSSGANVLTF.

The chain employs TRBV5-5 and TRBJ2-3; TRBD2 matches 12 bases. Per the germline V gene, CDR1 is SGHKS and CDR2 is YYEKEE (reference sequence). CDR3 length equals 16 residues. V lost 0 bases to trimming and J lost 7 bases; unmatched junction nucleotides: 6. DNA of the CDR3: TGTGCCAGCAGCTTGGAGGGACTAGCGGGTCTTTATACGCAGTATTTT. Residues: CASSLEGLAGLYTQYF.